The TCR beta chain under discussion was sequenced for a study of blood T cell repertoires in COVID-19. The J segment lost 7 bases and the V segment lost 3 bases, leaving 4 bases of the junction unmatched. Germline V gene lookup returns CDR1 KGHDR and CDR2 SFDVKD. The CDR3 runs 13 residues. Everyone who took part was about 18 to 90 years old, and they came from about 25 US areas. Using immunoSEQ multiplex PCR, the repertoire was profiled, and TCRdb retains in-frame clones only, with some absent. The sample contains about 400,000 clones, around nine tenths of which appear only once. This chain uses TRBV24-1 with TRBJ1-2; the match to TRBD1 covers 7 bases. The sequence was collected from a woman in her thirties who had recovered from COVID-19. Sequenced input: PBMCs or T cells enriched from blood (not recorded which). The CDR3 region has the DNA TGTGCCACCAGTGATGCCGACAGGGCTGGCTACACCTTC. Translated: CATSDADRAGYTF.